One sample yielded the 18 T cell receptor beta chains listed below, sequenced in a study of shared clonotypes between healthy human individuals. Produced via immunoSEQ multiplex PCR; TCRdb's table is partial and in-frame only. The table records about 500,000 clones, around 77% of them present only once. Sample: PBMCs. These receptors originate from a woman in her forties in good health. Some clones in this sample may be carry-over from other donors' samples.

The V call is TRBV5-1, the J call TRBJ2-6; 9 bases line up with TRBD1. Germline V gene sequence: CDR1 SGHRS, CDR2 YFSETQ. The CDR3 runs 18 residues. V lost 1 base to trimming and J lost 0 bases; unmatched junction nucleotides: 5. This CDR3 reads CASSLFGTGNSGANVLTF. In nucleotides, the CDR3 is TGCGCCAGCAGCTTGTTTGGGACAGGGAACTCTGGGGCCAACGTCCTGACTTTC.

To note about this clone: Since a far larger clone is one base different, this is likely a read error. Other DNA sequences in the same sample also yield this CDR3. The chain recombines TRBV25-1 with TRBJ2-7, with 10 bases fitting TRBD1. J gave up 4 bases and V 3 bases, and 3 bases lay outside the gene matches. Germline V gene lookup returns CDR1 MGHDK and CDR2 SYGVNS. CDR3 size: 14 residues. The CDR3: CASSDRDRGYEQYF. In nucleotides, the CDR3 is TGTGCCAGCAGTGACAGGGACAGGGGTTACGAGCAGTACTTC.

The chain recombines TRBV27 with TRBJ2-1; TRBD2 aligns across 12 bases. CDR3 size: 16 residues. Trimming took 4 bases from V and 6 from J; bases not matched to a gene: 7. Germline lookup yields CDR1 MNHEY and CDR2 SMNVEV (reference sequence). The CDR3 DNA is TGTGCCAGCAGTTCCGGGGCTAGCGGGAGGGTCAATGAGCAGTTCTTC. It specifies CASSSGASGRVNEQFF.

The rearrangement links TRBV29-1 to TRBJ1-2; D may be TRBD1 (5 bases). The CDR3 spans 12 residues. CDR1 is SQVTM, CDR2 ANQGSEA, per germline. V lost 1 base and J lost 5, with 8 bases in between. The CDR3: CSVEGGYYGYTF. The CDR3 nucleotides read TGCAGCGTTGAAGGGGGGTATTATGGCTACACCTTC.

As DNA, the CDR3 is TGTGCCATAGGACAGGGGACCGGGGAGCTGTTTTTT. Residues: CAIGQGTGELFF. The genes are TRBV2 and TRBJ2-2; 9 bases line up with TRBD1. The CDR3 length is 12 residues. Germline CDR1 is SNHLY and CDR2 is FYNNEI. The J segment lost 5 bases and the V segment lost 10 bases, leaving 2 bases of the junction unmatched.

Ten or more counts support this clone. The chain carries TRBV11-2 and TRBJ2-7; 7 nucleotides line up with TRBD1. The CDR3 loop spans 15 amino acids. Trimming at V came to 4 bases and at J to 6 bases, leaving 12 bases not matched to a gene. From germline, CDR1 is SGHAT and CDR2 FQNNGV. The DNA of the CDR3 is TGTGCCAGCAGCTCGCTACAGGGGCCCCAGGGCGAGCAGTACTTC. It is translated as CASSSLQGPQGEQYF.

This clone occurred many times. The same CDR3 can be traced to other DNA sequences in this sample. This chain uses TRBV5-1 with TRBJ2-7; 9 nucleotides agree with TRBD1. CDR3 size: 15 residues. V trimming: 4 bases; J trimming: 6 bases; junction bases outside the gene matches: 11. Germline loops: CDR1 SGHRS, CDR2 YFSETQ. The CDR3 here is CASSPKGQGGGEQYF. The CDR3 bases are TGCGCCAGCAGCCCGAAGGGACAGGGAGGGGGCGAGCAGTACTTC.

V usage is TRBV4-1 and J usage is TRBJ1-3; tentative D call: TRBD1 (5 bases). The CDR3 is 15 amino acids. Germline values: CDR1 MGHRA, CDR2 YSYEKL. V was clipped by 0 bases and J by 0 bases, with 6 bases between them. As DNA, the CDR3 is TGCGCCAGCAGCCAAGATAGGGGCTCTGGAAACACCATATATTTT. Its protein is CASSQDRGSGNTIYF.

The J gene is TRBJ1-1, the V gene TRBV19; 7 bases are a match to TRBD1. CDR3 length: 15 amino acids. J lost 1 base, V lost 7 bases, and 9 bases had no gene match. Germline V gene data show CDR1 as LNHDA and CDR2 as SQIVND (reference sequence). The CDR3 DNA reads TGTGCCAGTAATGGGAACAGGGGCCCGAACACTGAAGCTTTCTTT. Residues: CASNGNRGPNTEAFF.

CDR3 bases: TGCGCCAGCAGCTCTGCGGCGGGACCGAACTACGAGCAGTACTTC. Amino acids: CASSSAAGPNYEQYF. The V and J genes are TRBV5-1 and TRBJ2-7; TRBD2 might be the D (6 bases). Germline CDR1 reads SGHRS; CDR2 reads YFSETQ. The CDR3 totals 15 residues. The germline V and J ends were trimmed by 3 bases and 3 bases, with 16 bases remaining between them.

The chain has TRBV11-3 and TRBJ2-7; tentative D call: TRBD2 (5 bases). The V and J ends lost 5 bases and 5 bases respectively, with 16 bases between them. This CDR3 is built from 14 residues. The germline V gene encodes CDR1 SGHNT and CDR2 YENEEA. CDR3: CASSLVSGSDEQYF. The CDR3 DNA is TGTGCCAGCAGCCTCGTGTCGGGGTCGGACGAGCAGTACTTC.

Only a few counts were recorded for this clone. This chain uses TRBV27 with TRBJ1-5; 8 bases fit TRBD1. Germline V gene data show CDR1 as MNHEY and CDR2 as SMNVEV (reference sequence). There are 13 residues in the CDR3. Germline trimming cut 6 bases from V and 6 bases from J; bases unmatched to any gene: 4. The DNA of the CDR3 is TGTGCCAGCAGCTACGACAGGGGTCAGCCCCAGCATTTT. Encoded protein: CASSYDRGQPQHF.

Concerning this clone itself: With a far larger clone one base away, a read error is the likely cause. The sample holds other DNA sequences that translate to the same CDR3. This sequence joins TRBV6-5 and TRBJ1-1; possible D gene TRBD1, 5 bases. CDR3 length: 13 amino acids. Germline CDR1 and CDR2: MNHEY and SVGAGI. CDR3 DNA: TGTGCCAGCAGTTACCGACAGACCGCTGAAGCTTTCTTC. It specifies CASSYRQTAEAFF.

The genes are TRBV7-9 and TRBJ1-3; 9 bases fit TRBD1. Trimming cost V 5 bases and J 4 bases; bases outside gene matches: 6. The CDR3 consists of 15 residues. The germline CDR1 and CDR2 sequences are SEHNR and FQNEAQ (reference sequence). The CDR3 reads CASSLPGTGGNTIYF. CDR3 DNA: TGTGCCAGCAGCCTACCGGGGACAGGGGGAAACACCATATATTTT.

The CDR3 DNA reads as TGTGCCAGCTCACCGCAGGGAGAGGAGACCCAGTACTTC. Translating it yields CASSPQGEETQYF. This chain links TRBV18 with TRBJ2-5, with D perhaps given as TRBD1 or TRBD2 (5 bases each). The germline V gene encodes CDR1 KGHSH and CDR2 LQKENI. V gave up 3 bases and J gave up 5 bases, with 10 bases separating them. This CDR3 is built from 13 residues.

The J gene is TRBJ2-7, the V gene TRBV9; 10 bases fit TRBD1. V lost 4 bases, J lost 3 bases, and 10 bases stayed unmatched. Germline V gene data show CDR1 as SGDLS and CDR2 as YYNGEE. The CDR3 length is 16 residues. The DNA for the CDR3 is TGTGCCAGCAGCACCAACTCGGGACAGGGGATCTACGAGCAGTACTTC. It yields the protein CASSTNSGQGIYEQYF. Filled out from reference TRBV9 and TRBJ2-7, the complete variable domain reads DSGVTQTPKHLITATGQRVTLRCSPRSGDLSVYWYQQSLDQGLQFLIQYYNGEERAKGNILERFSAQQFPDLHSELNLSSLELGDSALYFCASSTNSGQGIYEQYFGPGTRLTVT.

This clone has just a few counts. The chain joins TRBV19 to TRBJ1-3; D gene uncertain. The CDR3 is made up of 15 amino acids. Trimming pared 8 bases from V and 3 bases from J, leaving 17 bases between. CDR1 LNHDA and CDR2 SQIVND come from the germline V gene (reference sequence). CDR3 nucleotide sequence: TGTGCCAGTGGACCATCACAGTTCAGTGGAAACACCATATATTTT. Its protein product is CASGPSQFSGNTIYF. Combining the CDR3 with reference TRBV19 and TRBJ1-3 gives the whole variable domain DGGITQSPKYLFRKEGQNVTLSCEQNLNHDAMYWYRQDPGQGLRLIYYSQIVNDFQKGDIAEGYSVSREKKESFPLTVTSAQKNPTAFYLCASGPSQFSGNTIYFGEGSWLTVV.

This chain links TRBV10-2 with TRBJ2-1; D is undetermined. V lost 3 bases and J lost 8, with 11 bases in between. The CDR3 loop spans 13 amino acids. CDR1 and CDR2 (germline): WSHSY, SAAADI. CDR3 nucleotides: TGCGCCAGCAGTGACCCCCCTGGGGATGAGCAGTTCTTC. Encoded protein: CASSDPPGDEQFF.